The clone carrying this T cell receptor (beta chain) was recorded a few times. Its antigen is currently unknown. It was with 60 Vbeta and 13 Jbeta primers that the PCR ran. TCRdb keeps only in-frame clones here, not all; method: immunoSEQ multiplex PCR. The sample consists of 120,000 or so clones, roughly a tenth of them appearing once. These data are taken from a study of cytomegalovirus exposure and HLA in healthy donors. Overall study findings and caveats: Follow-up analysis later connected one missense variant in DCLRE1C with trimming of TCR beta V- and J-genes. The presence/absence work took it that sequencing depth was about the same across donors.

The CDR3 runs to 14 residues. The germline V gene encodes CDR1 GTSNPN and CDR2 SVGIG (reference sequence). Trimming took 0 bases from V and 8 from J, leaving 13 bases between them. Sequenced material: PBMCs. This rearrangement joins TRBV30 to TRBJ1-4; maybe TRBD1 (6 bases). This receptor was taken from a woman aged 18-29 years in good health and CMV-seropositive. The DNA of the CDR3 is TGTGCCTGGAGTGTGGGGGGGGGCGCGGAAAAACTGTTTTTT. Translated, it gives CAWSVGGGAEKLFF.